The 12 T cell receptor beta chains below all came from one sample that was sequenced in a study of CD8 T cells in ankylosing spondylitis. TCRdb recomputed calls from the 5' RACE reads with MiXCR, one row per CDR3 protein. The sample includes a few hundred thousand distinct CDR3 sequences, roughly 20% of them seen just once. Sequenced: blood, either unsorted or a sorted T cell fraction (not recorded which). All receptors come from a female donor with ankylosing spondylitis or in good health (not recorded which).

This chain uses TRBV11-3 with TRBJ2-7, with 7 bases matching TRBD1. V lost 1 base, J lost 5 bases, and 11 bases stayed unmatched. Germline V gene data show CDR1 as SGHNT and CDR2 as YENEEA. This CDR3 comprises 16 residues. CDR3 DNA: TGTGCCAGCAGCTTAGGGATTCTTGGGACAGATGACGAGCAGTACTTC. This encodes CASSLGILGTDDEQYF.

This clonotype was detected a few times. V and J are TRBV28 and TRBJ1-6; a weak D match, TRBD1 (5 bases). The V gene lost 6 bases and the J gene lost 7 bases, with 13 bases spanning the gap. This CDR3 region has 14 residues. Germline values: CDR1 MDHEN, CDR2 SYDVKM. CDR3 sequence: CASRAGFQNSPLHF. The CDR3 region has the DNA TGTGCCAGCAGAGCAGGGTTCCAGAATTCACCCCTCCACTTT.

This chain links TRBV6-5 with TRBJ2-7; D unresolved. This CDR3 has 12 residues. The V end was cut by 4 bases, the J end by 9 bases, with 13 bases between. Germline V gives CDR1 MNHEY, CDR2 SVGAGI. DNA of the CDR3: TGTGCCAGCAGTTCATCCCAATGGGGGCAGTACTTC. It yields the protein CASSSSQWGQYF.

This clonotype appeared a few times. This chain uses TRBV28 with TRBJ1-3; D is undetermined. V was trimmed by 7 bases and J by 0 bases, leaving 13 bases between them. Germline-derived CDR1 and CDR2 are MDHEN and SYDVKM. The CDR3 contains 15 residues. The CDR3 nucleotides are TGTGCCAGCATTGAGGTTCGGCCCTCTGGAAACACCATATATTTT. It specifies CASIEVRPSGNTIYF.

This clonotype was recorded a few times. This rearrangement joins TRBV7-6 to TRBJ2-1, with 13 positions matching TRBD2. CDR3 length equals 17 residues. V lost 3 bases and J lost 7; bases outside the gene matches: 9. CDR1 is SGHVS and CDR2 is FNYEAQ in the germline V gene. The CDR3 region has the DNA TGTGCCAGCAGCTTGTTCCCCGGGACTAGCGGGGCTAATGAGCAGTTCTTC. Protein sequence: CASSLFPGTSGANEQFF. The full variable domain, rest sourced from reference TRBV7-6 and TRBJ2-1, is GAGVSQSPRYKVTKRGQDVALRCDPISGHVSLYWYRQALGQGPEFLTYFNYEAQQDKSGLPNDRFSAERPEGSISTLTIQRTEQRDSAMYRCASSLFPGTSGANEQFFGPGTRLTVL.

The V and J genes are TRBV20-1 and TRBJ1-2; 9 bases fit TRBD1. The V gene end was trimmed by 6 bases and the J gene end by 8 bases; junction bases not matched to a gene: 7. The CDR3 runs to 12 residues. From germline, CDR1 is DFQATT and CDR2 SNEGSKA (reference sequence). The CDR3 sequence: CSARLTGGGYTF. DNA for the CDR3: TGCAGTGCCCGGCTTACAGGGGGCGGCTACACCTTC.

The gene calls are TRBV27 and TRBJ2-5; TRBD2 agrees at 13 bases. There are 16 residues in the CDR3. Germline loops: CDR1 MNHEY, CDR2 SMNVEV (reference sequence). Trimming removed 0 bases from V and 5 bases from J; junction bases left unmatched: 3. CDR3 nucleotide sequence: TGTGCCAGCAGTTTATCGACTAGCGGGGGGAGGGAGACCCAGTACTTC. Encoded protein: CASSLSTSGGRETQYF.

This clonotype was recorded at least ten times. The CDR3 bases are TGTGCCATCAGGTCCGTAGGGCACTCACCCCTCCACTTT. It yields the protein CAIRSVGHSPLHF. The rearrangement joins TRBV10-3 to TRBJ1-6; D is uncertain. CDR1 is ENHRY, CDR2 SYGVKD, per germline. CDR3 size: 13 residues. V lost 6 bases and J 10 bases, leaving 13 bases between the germline ends.

The sample holds many counts of this clonotype. V gene TRBV5-1 combines with J gene TRBJ2-4, with D unclear. There are 18 residues in the CDR3. Deletions cut 0 bases from V and 6 bases from J, with 22 bases between. The germline gives CDR1 SGHRS, CDR2 YFSETQ. DNA for the CDR3: TGCGCCAGCAGCTTGGTTTCTCAGGACCCCAGAGTAATAAACATTCAGTACTTC. Its translation: CASSLVSQDPRVINIQYF.

The rearrangement joins TRBV6-1 to TRBJ2-3; TRBD2 might be the D (6 bases). The CDR3 spans 15 residues. Trimming stripped 6 bases from V and 5 bases from J, with 18 bases between. The germline CDR1 and CDR2 sequences are MNHNS and SASEGT. In DNA form, the CDR3 reads TGTGCCAGCAGCCGCGGGAAAGGGTCTGGAGATACGCAGTATTTT. Amino acid sequence: CASSRGKGSGDTQYF.

CDR3 loop: CASRGAGDHQPQHF. The DNA for the CDR3 is TGTGCCAGCAGGGGGGCAGGGGACCACCAGCCCCAGCATTTT. The chain has TRBV12-3 or TRBV12-4 and TRBJ1-5, with D possibly TRBD1 on 6 matching bases. The length of the CDR3 is 14 residues. Trimming took 6 bases from V and 7 from J, leaving 16 bases between them.

The J gene is TRBJ2-7, the V gene TRBV6-1, with 7 bases that match TRBD1. The CDR3 spans 15 residues. The germline gives CDR1 MNHNS, CDR2 SASEGT. Trimming took 6 bases from V and 2 from J; bases not matched to a gene: 10. This chain's CDR3 is CASSLQGYAPYEQYF. The DNA for the CDR3 is TGTGCCAGCAGCCTACAGGGGTACGCACCCTACGAGCAGTACTTC.